The 27 T cell receptor beta chains below come from one sample, sequenced in a study of shared clonotypes between healthy human individuals. Profiling relied on immunoSEQ multiplex PCR, and the TCRdb table lists in-frame clones only, not all of them. The data show 2 million to 2.5 million clones, approximately 93% seen once. Source material: naive CD4+ T cells from PBMCs. This sample's subset: CD45RA+ positively selected. These receptors all stem from a man between 18 and 35 years old in good health. Some clones in this sample may be carry-over from other donors' samples.

In the case of this clone: At the DNA level, this CDR3 is encoded by other sequences in the same sample as well. The rearrangement joins TRBV7-9 to TRBJ1-4; D unresolved. Trimming took off 6 bases at V and 0 bases at J, with 8 bases between the two ends. This CDR3 is built from 14 residues. Germline V gene data show CDR1 as SEHNR and CDR2 as FQNEAQ (reference sequence). The chain's CDR3 is CASSYRATNEKLFF. The CDR3, as DNA: TGTGCCAGCAGTTACAGAGCAACTAATGAAAAACTGTTTTTT.

This sequence joins TRBV18 and TRBJ1-1; D call uncertain. Trimming took 2 bases from V and 10 from J, leaving 17 bases between them. This CDR3 region has 14 residues. The germline CDR1 and CDR2 sequences are KGHSH and LQKENI. The CDR3 DNA is TGTGCCAGCTCACCATTGGTTGGGTCGTCGGTAGCTTTCTTT. Its protein product is CASSPLVGSSVAFF.

The chain combines TRBV5-1 with TRBJ2-5; the D gene is possibly TRBD1 (5 bases). Trimming removed 4 bases from V and 1 base from J, with 11 bases in between. The CDR3 covers 14 residues. CDR1 and CDR2 (germline): SGHRS, YFSETQ. The CDR3 sequence is CASSRPTAQETQYF. The CDR3 nucleotides are TGCGCCAGCAGCCGCCCGACAGCCCAAGAGACCCAGTACTTC.

The V call is TRBV10-3, the J call TRBJ2-5, with D perhaps assigned TRBD1 or TRBD2 (5 bases each). With 3 bases removed from V and 0 bases from J, the gap between germline ends came to 14 bases. This CDR3 is 16 amino acids long. Germline loops: CDR1 ENHRY, CDR2 SYGVKD. The DNA of the CDR3 is TGTGCCATCAGTGAAGTTCTGGGACGGAACCAAGAGACCCAGTACTTC. Residues: CAISEVLGRNQETQYF.

CDR3 loop: CASSLVAGIRPDTQYF. Here the CDR3 DNA reads TGTGCCAGCAGCTTAGTGGCGGGAATTAGACCAGATACGCAGTATTTT. The chain carries TRBV7-9 and TRBJ2-3; the D gene is possibly TRBD2 (6 bases). The V end lost 1 base, the J end lost 4 bases, and 15 bases lay between the germline ends. Germline V gene sequence: CDR1 SEHNR, CDR2 FQNEAQ (reference sequence). The CDR3 is 16 residues long.

The genes are TRBV28 and TRBJ2-1; TRBD1 matches at 11 bases. The length of the CDR3 is 17 residues. The J segment lost 2 bases and the V segment lost 5 bases, leaving 8 bases of the junction unmatched. The germline gives CDR1 MDHEN, CDR2 SYDVKM. The CDR3 nucleotides read TGTGCCAGCAGTGGGGGGACAGGGGGTAGCGCCTACAATGAGCAGTTCTTC. Translated: CASSGGTGGSAYNEQFF.

This rearrangement joins TRBV19 to TRBJ2-2, with 9 positions matching TRBD2. This CDR3 has 16 amino acids. Germline lookup yields CDR1 LNHDA and CDR2 SQIVND (reference sequence). The V segment lost 5 bases and the J segment 6 bases; nucleotides outside the gene matches: 10. The CDR3 loop reads CASSLIAGVRAGELFF. CDR3 bases: TGTGCCAGTAGTCTAATAGCGGGAGTTAGGGCCGGGGAGCTGTTTTTT.

V is TRBV11-2 and J is TRBJ2-5, with D possibly matching TRBD2 (5 bases). The CDR3 is 14 amino acids. CDR1 is SGHAT, CDR2 FQNNGV, per germline. V was clipped by 5 bases and J by 3 bases, with 13 bases between them. In DNA, the CDR3 is TGTGCCAGCAGCCCTACCTCAGCGGAAGAGACCCAGTACTTC. Residues: CASSPTSAEETQYF. Using reference TRBV11-2 and TRBJ2-5 for the parts outside the CDR3, the full variable domain is EAGVAQSPRYKIIEKRQSVAFWCNPISGHATLYWYQQILGQGPKLLIQFQNNGVVDDSQLPKDRFSAERLKGVDSTLKIQPAKLEDSAVYLCASSPTSAEETQYFGPGTRLLVL.

The chain carries TRBV19 and TRBJ1-1; D gene uncertain. The CDR3 consists of 14 residues. V shed 3 bases and J shed 1 base, with 9 bases lying between them. Germline lookup yields CDR1 LNHDA and CDR2 SQIVND (reference sequence). The CDR3 DNA reads TGTGCCAGTAGTATTCTGATAACGAACACTGAAGCTTTCTTT. Encoded protein: CASSILITNTEAFF.

This chain connects TRBV27 to TRBJ1-1, with unresolved D. Trimming left V 4 bases short and J 5 bases short, with 11 bases between. This CDR3 is built from 13 residues. Per the germline V gene, CDR1 is MNHEY and CDR2 is SMNVEV (reference sequence). CDR3 nucleotides: TGTGCCAGCAGTTCACGCTTCGGGACTGAAGCTTTCTTT. This codes for CASSSRFGTEAFF.

J is TRBJ1-1 and V is TRBV6-5; possibly TRBD1 for D (6 bases). The CDR3 spans 14 residues. Trimming removed 4 bases from V and 0 bases from J, with 9 bases in between. The germline V gene has CDR1 MNHEY and CDR2 SVGAGI. The DNA of the CDR3 is TGTGCCAGCAGTTTGAGGGGGGTGAACACTGAAGCTTTCTTT. Encoded protein: CASSLRGVNTEAFF.

V usage is TRBV5-5 and J usage is TRBJ2-2; 9 nucleotides match TRBD1. This CDR3 has 16 residues. CDR1 and CDR2 from the germline V gene are SGHKS and YYEKEE (reference sequence). The V segment lost 5 bases and the J segment 5 bases; nucleotides outside the gene matches: 10. The CDR3 DNA reads TGTGCCAGCAGTCCGCCGGGACAGGGAGGGACCGGGGAGCTGTTTTTT. This gives the protein CASSPPGQGGTGELFF.

The rearrangement joins TRBV7-8 to TRBJ1-3; D is unresolved. This CDR3 is 16 amino acids long. V lost 0 bases, J lost 1 base, and 10 bases lay in between. The germline gives CDR1 SGHVS, CDR2 FQNEAQ. The CDR3 DNA reads as TGTGCCAGCAGCTTAGCGAGAGACCTTTCTGGAAACACCATATATTTT. Translating it yields CASSLARDLSGNTIYF.

Note on this clone: At the DNA level, this CDR3 is encoded by other sequences in the same sample as well. J is TRBJ2-7 and V is TRBV18; the D gene is possibly TRBD2 (5 bases). The germline V and J ends were trimmed by 3 bases and 2 bases, with 11 bases remaining between them. The V gene's germline CDR1 is KGHSH and CDR2 LQKENI. This CDR3 region has 14 residues. The CDR3, as DNA: TGTGCCAGCTCACCCCCCAGCGGTACCTACGAGCAGTACTTC. Translation: CASSPPSGTYEQYF.

V gene TRBV29-1 combines with J gene TRBJ1-2, with a weak D call TRBD1 (5 bases). The germline V gene has CDR1 SQVTM and CDR2 ANQGSEA. This CDR3 is built from 13 residues. The V gene lost 4 bases and the J gene lost 4 bases, with 13 bases spanning the gap. DNA of the CDR3: TGCAGCGTTGGGGTGTTCGGGGGCTATGGCTACACCTTC. Translated: CSVGVFGGYGYTF.

The V gene is TRBV7-2, the J gene TRBJ2-1; possibly TRBD2 for D (6 bases). V lost 1 base and J lost 3, with 7 bases in between. This CDR3 spans 14 amino acids. CDR1 SGHTA and CDR2 FQGNSA come from the germline V gene. The CDR3 loop reads CASSLERVYNEQFF. The CDR3 region has the DNA TGTGCCAGCAGCTTAGAGCGGGTCTACAATGAGCAGTTCTTC.

This chain uses TRBV5-1 with TRBJ1-4, with D perhaps TRBD1 (5 bases). CDR1 and CDR2 from the germline V gene are SGHRS and YFSETQ. This CDR3 contains 15 residues. The V gene lost 4 bases and the J gene lost 0 bases, with 10 bases spanning the gap. The CDR3 bases are TGCGCCAGCAGCCCGACAGATCCAACTAATGAAAAACTGTTTTTT. This encodes CASSPTDPTNEKLFF.

V usage is TRBV6-5 and J usage is TRBJ2-7; D possibly matches TRBD1 or TRBD2 (5 bases each). Germline lookup yields CDR1 MNHEY and CDR2 SVGAGI. This CDR3 has 14 residues. Trimming shortened V by 6 bases and J by 0 bases, and 12 bases separated the two germline ends. CDR3 nucleotides: TGTGCCAGCAGCCGCCCGGGGCCCTCCTACGAGCAGTACTTC. Protein: CASSRPGPSYEQYF.

The count of this clone is one. The rearrangement links TRBV19 to TRBJ2-6, with 7 bases aligning to TRBD1. V trimming: 2 bases; J trimming: 0 bases; junction bases outside the gene matches: 4. Per germline, CDR1 LNHDA and CDR2 SQIVND (reference sequence). The CDR3 spans 17 residues. This CDR3 is CASSIRDSDSGANVLTF. The CDR3 region has the DNA TGTGCCAGTAGTATACGGGACAGTGACTCTGGGGCCAACGTCCTGACTTTC.

The gene calls are TRBV6-5 and TRBJ2-7; 7 bases match TRBD1. Germline trimming cut 7 bases from V and 5 bases from J; bases unmatched to any gene: 8. The CDR3 sequence is 13 residues long. The germline V gene has CDR1 MNHEY and CDR2 SVGAGI. The CDR3 sequence is CASTTGTDHEQYF. The DNA of the CDR3 is TGTGCCAGCACCACCGGGACAGATCACGAGCAGTACTTC.

The chain couples TRBV19 to TRBJ1-2; 7 bases align to TRBD1. CDR1 LNHDA and CDR2 SQIVND come from the germline V gene (reference sequence). This CDR3 has 14 amino acids. The V gene end was trimmed by 7 bases and the J gene end by 5 bases; junction bases not matched to a gene: 10. The DNA for the CDR3 is TGTGCCAGTATCATCGCAGGGGGTGGATATGGCTACACCTTC. This sequence encodes CASIIAGGGYGYTF.

This clone was observed a single time. The rearrangement links TRBV5-6 to TRBJ2-7, with TRBD1 as a possible D gene (5 bases). V lost 4 bases to trimming and J lost 3 bases, with 11 bases between them. The CDR3 is made up of 13 amino acids. The V gene's germline CDR1 is SGHDT and CDR2 YYEEEE. CDR3 DNA: TGTGCCAGCAGCAGGACAATCGGCTACGAGCAGTACTTC. It is translated as CASSRTIGYEQYF.

The CDR3 here is CASSPYRGLIGELFF. CDR3 coding DNA: TGCGCCAGCAGCCCATACAGGGGGCTTATCGGGGAGCTGTTTTTT. The chain is built from TRBV5-1 and TRBJ2-2; 9 nucleotides match TRBD1. CDR3 length: 15 residues. With V trimmed by 4 bases and J by 7 bases, 8 bases remained unmatched. Germline CDR1 SGHRS, CDR2 YFSETQ.

This sequence joins TRBV5-1 and TRBJ2-5, with D unclear. CDR3 length: 14 amino acids. Between the trimmed V and J ends, which lost 3 bases and 5 bases, there was a span of 14 bases. Germline CDR1 is SGHRS and CDR2 is YFSETQ. CDR3 region: CASSSSLLRETQYF. The CDR3 DNA reads as TGCGCCAGCAGCTCGTCACTTTTGCGGGAGACCCAGTACTTC.

The chain recombines TRBV14 with TRBJ2-7; 8 bases map to TRBD2. Germline CDR1 is SGHDN and CDR2 is FVKESK. This CDR3 contains 16 residues. After removal of 4 bases from V and 4 bases from J, the junction contained 12 bases not matched to a gene. Here the CDR3 DNA reads TGTGCCAGCAGCCCCCTTTTACTAGCGGCGCCTTACGAGCAGTACTTC. This sequence encodes CASSPLLLAAPYEQYF.

The chain uses TRBV7-6 and TRBJ1-2; the D gene is possibly TRBD1 (5 bases). This CDR3 is built from 16 residues. The ends were cut back, 2 bases at V and 5 bases at J, with 18 bases in the middle. Germline CDR1 is SGHVS and CDR2 is FNYEAQ. CDR3 DNA: TGTGCCAGCAGCTTAACGAGCGCCTGGGGGGATTATGGCTACACCTTC. Translated: CASSLTSAWGDYGYTF.

V gene TRBV5-4 combines with J gene TRBJ1-4, with 8 bases fitting TRBD1. Trimming cost V 4 bases and J 8 bases; bases outside gene matches: 10. Germline V gives CDR1 SGHNT, CDR2 YYREEE (reference sequence). The CDR3 extends over 15 amino acids. CDR3 DNA: TGTGCCAGCAGCCCGGGGGTGGACAGGGTCGAAAAACTGTTTTTT. Translation gives CASSPGVDRVEKLFF. Using reference TRBV5-4 and TRBJ1-4 for the parts outside the CDR3, the full variable domain is ETGVTQSPTHLIKTRGQQVTLRCSSQSGHNTVSWYQQALGQGPQFIFQYYREEENGRGNFPPRFSGLQFPNYSSELNVNALELDDSALYLCASSPGVDRVEKLFFGSGTQLSVL.